The source of this T cell receptor (beta chain) is a study of T-cell reconstitution after alpha-beta-depleted transplantation in children. The authors prepared the TCRbeta library with unique molecular identifiers. From the PCR reads, TCRdb called clonotypes with MiXCR, one entry per CDR3 protein. The data hold about 400,000 distinct CDR3 sequences, with roughly 20% observed a single time. The CDR3 spans 18 residues. V was pared by 3 bases and J by 0 bases, with 11 bases of the junction left unmatched. CDR1 is LGHNA, CDR2 YSLEER, per germline. This clonotype has a handful of counts. This TCR was sampled from a human donor who donated a stem cell graft to a child with acute myeloid leukemia. The chain joins TRBV4-3 to TRBJ2-7; TRBD2 matches at 10 bases. The sequenced sample was PBMCs from the stem cell graft donor, obtained from the stem cell graft. For the CDR3, the DNA is TGCGCCAGCAGCCAGGCGGCTAGCGGGAGTTCCAGCTCCTACGAGCAGTACTTC. Amino acid sequence: CASSQAASGSSSSYEQYF.